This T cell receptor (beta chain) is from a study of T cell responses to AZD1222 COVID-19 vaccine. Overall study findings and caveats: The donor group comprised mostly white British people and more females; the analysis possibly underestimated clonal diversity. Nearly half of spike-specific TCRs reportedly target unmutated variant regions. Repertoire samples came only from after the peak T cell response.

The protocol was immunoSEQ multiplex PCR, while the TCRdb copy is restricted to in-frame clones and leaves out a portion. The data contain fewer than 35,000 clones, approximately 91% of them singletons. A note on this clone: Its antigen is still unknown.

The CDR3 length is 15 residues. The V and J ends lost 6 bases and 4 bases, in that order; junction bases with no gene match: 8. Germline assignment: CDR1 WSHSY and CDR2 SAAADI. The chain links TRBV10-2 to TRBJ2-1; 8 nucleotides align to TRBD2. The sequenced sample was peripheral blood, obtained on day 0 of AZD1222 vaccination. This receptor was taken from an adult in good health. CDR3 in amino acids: CASSKGSGVYNEQFF. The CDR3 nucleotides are TGCGCCAGCAGCAAAGGTAGCGGGGTTTACAATGAGCAGTTCTTC.